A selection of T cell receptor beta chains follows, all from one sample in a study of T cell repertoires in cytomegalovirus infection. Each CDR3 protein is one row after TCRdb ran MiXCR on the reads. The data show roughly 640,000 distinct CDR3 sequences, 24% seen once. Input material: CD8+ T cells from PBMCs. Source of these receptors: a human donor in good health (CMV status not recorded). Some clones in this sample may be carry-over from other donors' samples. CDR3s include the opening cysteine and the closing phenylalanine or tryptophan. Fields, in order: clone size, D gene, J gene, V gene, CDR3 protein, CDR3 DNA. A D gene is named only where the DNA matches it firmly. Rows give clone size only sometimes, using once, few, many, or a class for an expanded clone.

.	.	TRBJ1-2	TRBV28	CASRWGRGNPNYGYTF	TGTGCCAGCAGGTGGGGGAGGGGGAACCCTAACTATGGCTACACCTTC
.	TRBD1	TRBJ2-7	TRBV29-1	CSVVRDRGYEQYF	TGCAGCGTTGTAAGGGACAGGGGTTACGAGCAGTACTTC
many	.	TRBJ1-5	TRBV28	CASSPPAGSNQPQHF	TGTGCCAGCAGCCCCCCGGCAGGGAGCAATCAGCCCCAGCATTTT
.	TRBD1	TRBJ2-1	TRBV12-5	CASGFITGGGDEQFF	TGTGCTAGTGGTTTTATTACAGGGGGCGGGGATGAGCAGTTCTTC
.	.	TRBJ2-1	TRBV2	CASSEKSFFSYNEQFF	TGTGCCAGCAGTGAGAAGTCCTTCTTCTCCTACAATGAGCAGTTCTTC
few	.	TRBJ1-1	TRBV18	CASSPLKNPEAFF	TGTGCCAGCTCACCACTAAAAAATCCTGAAGCTTTCTTT
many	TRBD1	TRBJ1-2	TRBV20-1	CSAIGDSYGYTF	TGCAGTGCTATAGGGGACAGCTATGGCTACACCTTC
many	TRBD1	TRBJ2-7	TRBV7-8	CASSLEATGGSYEQYF	TGTGCCAGCAGCTTAGAGGCGACAGGGGGGTCCTACGAGCAGTACTTC
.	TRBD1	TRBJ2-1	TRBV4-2	CASSQRVGGDEQFF	TGTGCCAGCAGCCAAAGGGTAGGGGGCGATGAGCAGTTCTTC
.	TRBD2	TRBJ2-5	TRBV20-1	CSARDWVMASGPQYF	TGCAGTGCTAGAGATTGGGTCATGGCTAGCGGCCCCCAGTACTTC
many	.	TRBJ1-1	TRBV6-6	CASSYGTTEAFF	TGTGCCAGCAGTTACGGGACCACTGAAGCTTTCTTT
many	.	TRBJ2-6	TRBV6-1	CASSGMRWGGSGANVLTF	TGTGCCAGCAGTGGAATGCGATGGGGAGGATCTGGGGCCAACGTCCTGACTTTC